A selection of T cell receptor beta chains follows, all from one sample in a study of CXCR3-negative and CXCR3-positive naive CD8 T cells. With the 5' RACE reads reprocessed, TCRdb shows one record per CDR3 protein and no DNA. The ten top clones account for approximately 1.5%, within a sample of roughly 71,000 distinct CDR3 sequences. Sample: naive CXCR3- CD8+ T cells from blood. The receptor source for this set is a human donor in good health. Some clones in this sample may be carry-over from other donors' samples. Both conserved end residues are part of each CDR3. Rows give clone size only sometimes, using once, few, many, or a class for an expanded clone.

. TRBJ1-2 TRBV29-1 12 CSVERGHYGYTF
. TRBJ2-7 TRBV5-1 16 CASSWGGTGISYEQYF
. TRBJ2-7 TRBV28 14 CASRRTGLAEEQYF
. TRBJ2-5 TRBV14 15 CASSHWTSRQETQYF
. TRBJ2-3 TRBV30 13 CAWSEGAGDTQYF
. TRBJ2-1 TRBV24-1 12 CATSAGGGEQFF
. TRBJ2-1 TRBV19 13 CASSIQYHNEQFF
medium-sized TRBJ2-2 TRBV11-2 15 CASTRMGSDTGELFF
. TRBJ1-1 TRBV4-3 15 CASSQDRAGYSEAFF
. TRBJ2-5 TRBV29-1 13 CSAVTLYQETQYF
. TRBJ2-2 TRBV19 14 CASSIAVTSGELFF
. TRBJ1-2 TRBV4-3 14 CASSQDPGDYGYTF
. TRBJ2-3 TRBV3-1 19 CASSQEDPRDSRDQDTQYF
. TRBJ2-5 TRBV20-1 15 CSASESAADVGTQYF
. TRBJ1-1 TRBV12-3/TRBV12-4 15 CASSFTGGRDTEAFF
. TRBJ1-2 TRBV28 17 CASSLIGSGGLIYGYTF
. TRBJ2-3 TRBV29-1 13 CSVGGLGEGTQYF
. TRBJ2-1 TRBV5-1 16 CASSLDWDTQDNEQFF
. TRBJ2-5 TRBV29-1 14 CSVEVVGTQETQYF